These T cell receptor beta chains were read from a single sample in a study of T cell responses to AZD1222 COVID-19 vaccine. Assay used: immunoSEQ multiplex PCR; TCRdb lists only in-frame clones, some missing. The table has just under 85,000 clones, about 82% seen once. The input for sequencing was peripheral blood, taken on day 0 of AZD1222 vaccination. Every receptor here comes from an adult in good health. Both conserved end residues are trimmed from each CDR3. The order of the fields is CDR3 length, J gene, V gene, CDR3 protein.

>12|TRBJ2-1|TRBV10-3
AISGEGILNEQF
>9|TRBJ2-3|TRBV7-8
ASSLTDTQY
>12|TRBJ2-7|TRBV5-1
ASSLGREFYEQY
>10|TRBJ2-7|TRBV29-1
SVGTGGNEQY
>9|TRBJ1-2|TRBV9
ASSALGGYT
>13|TRBJ2-7|TRBV7-9
ASSPPLAAPREQY
>15|TRBJ2-5|TRBV7-9
ASSLWPGTGGQETQY
>9|TRBJ1-4|TRBV20-1
SASPRTGLF
>13|TRBJ2-1|TRBV2
ASSGTSGGYNEQF
>7|TRBJ1-1|TRBV11-3
ANRFEAF
>10|TRBJ2-7|TRBV28
ATFGAPYEQY
>11|TRBJ1-2|TRBV29-1
SVGRQANYGYT
>13|TRBJ1-2|TRBV6-1
ASSEGQGVNYGYT
>12|TRBJ2-3|TRBV5-4
ASSFRQGEDTQY
>11|TRBJ1-1|TRBV5-1
ASSPRENELAF
>13|TRBJ1-2|TRBV7-2
ASSFSDRGQGGYT
>12|TRBJ1-5|TRBV30
AWSIQGFRQPQH
>11|TRBJ2-7|TRBV28
ATGTTADYEQY
>11|TRBJ1-2|TRBV12-3/TRBV12-4
ATHSPGFRGYT
>8|TRBJ2-1|TRBV12-3/TRBV12-4
ASGRNGQF
>11|TRBJ2-7|TRBV27
ASSSPNAYEQY
>12|TRBJ1-5|TRBV5-6
ASSLGGNGRPQH
>14|TRBJ2-1|TRBV6-5
ASSYSMGLSYNEQF
>14|TRBJ2-2|TRBV19
ASSHTSGVNTGELF
>12|TRBJ1-3|TRBV5-1
ASSWSGSGNTIY
>12|TRBJ1-2|TRBV5-4
ASSLLQGDYGYT
>11|TRBJ2-3|TRBV19
ASSWTVTDTQY
>13|TRBJ2-7|TRBV14
ASSSRDRDSYEQY
>13|TRBJ2-2|TRBV5-1
ASSFVAGNTGELF
>13|TRBJ2-3|TRBV7-3
ASSSLIGPTDTQY
>13|TRBJ1-1|TRBV4-3
ASSQGDRESTEAF
>14|TRBJ1-2|TRBV29-1
SVEPRGQGGNYGYT
>17|TRBJ2-3|TRBV10-3
AISESLGTGAPLRDTQY
>12|TRBJ1-5|TRBV6-5
ASTTRGYNQPQH
>11|TRBJ1-5|TRBV30
AWSPNQNQPQH
>12|TRBJ1-1|TRBV5-1
ASTDRGMNTEAF
>10|TRBJ1-1|TRBV19
ASLDRGTEAF